This T cell receptor beta chain is from a study of cytomegalovirus exposure and HLA in healthy donors. Study results and caveats: Researchers reported in a later analysis that a missense DCLRE1C variant was tied to TCR beta V- and J-gene trimming. A few CMV-associated chains were confirmed in vitro to be specific for CMV antigens. A later analysis showed that HLA-associated TCR beta chains had undergone more clonal expansion than equally common others. The investigators catalogued about 170 TCR beta chains as cytomegalovirus-associated.

The PCR employed 60 Vbeta primers together with 13 Jbeta primers. The data were produced by immunoSEQ multiplex PCR, yet TCRdb's version contains in-frame clones alone and is incomplete. The data show around 100,000 clones, with approximately 64% seen just once and 4% to 5.5% held by the top ten. CDR1 is LNHDA and CDR2 is SQIVND in the germline V gene (reference sequence). The V gene end was trimmed by 6 bases and the J gene end by 5 bases; junction bases not matched to a gene: 9. This CDR3 spans 15 amino acids. With regard to this clone: Its antigen is undetermined.

The clonotype comes from a human donor in good health. The sample was PBMCs. The rearrangement links TRBV19 to TRBJ2-1; 8 positions agree with TRBD1. CDR3 DNA: TGTGCCAGTAGGATGGACAGGGATCCCCACAATGAGCAGTTCTTC. Its protein is CASRMDRDPHNEQFF. The full variable domain, rest sourced from reference TRBV19 and TRBJ2-1, is DGGITQSPKYLFRKEGQNVTLSCEQNLNHDAMYWYRQDPGQGLRLIYYSQIVNDFQKGDIAEGYSVSREKKESFPLTVTSAQKNPTAFYLCASRMDRDPHNEQFFGPGTRLTVL.